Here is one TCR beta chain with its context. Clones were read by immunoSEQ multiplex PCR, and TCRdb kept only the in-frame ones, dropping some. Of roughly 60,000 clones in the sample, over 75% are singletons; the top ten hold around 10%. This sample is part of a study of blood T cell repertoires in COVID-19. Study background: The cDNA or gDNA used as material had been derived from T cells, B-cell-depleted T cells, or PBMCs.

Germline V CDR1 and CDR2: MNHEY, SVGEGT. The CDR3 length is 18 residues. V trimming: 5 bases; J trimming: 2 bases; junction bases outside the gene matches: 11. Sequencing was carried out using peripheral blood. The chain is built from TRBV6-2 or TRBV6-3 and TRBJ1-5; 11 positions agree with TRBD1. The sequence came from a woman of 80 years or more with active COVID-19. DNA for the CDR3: TGTGCCAGCAGTCCGGGACAGGGGGTCCCTGCGGGCAATCAGCCCCAGCATTTT. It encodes CASSPGQGVPAGNQPQHF.